The TCR beta chain under discussion was sequenced for a study of blood T cell repertoires in COVID-19. Study overall: Researchers got acute and convalescent COVID-19 samples from the United States, Italy and Spain. The analysed material was cDNA or gDNA that came from T cells, B-cell-depleted T cells, or PBMCs.

Per the original methods: Amplification of reference gene primers was used by the study to estimate nucleated cell counts. Only in-frame clones appear in the TCRdb table, and some are missing; sequencing was by immunoSEQ multiplex PCR. V, J and clone size are taken as reported in that table, and D and trimming were inferred from the DNA itself. Among some 80,000 clones listed, 82% were seen once. The length of the CDR3 is 15 residues. In germline, CDR1 is SGHNT, CDR2 YYREEE (reference sequence). Deletions cut 2 bases from V and 3 bases from J, with 13 bases between. The sample taken for sequencing was peripheral blood. The TCR originated in a human donor in a cohort sampled during active COVID-19. The chain recombines TRBV5-4 with TRBJ2-3, with D possibly being TRBD2 (7 bases). The CDR3 nucleotides read TGTGCCAGCAGCTTCCTGGGGGGGCAGACAGATACGCAGTATTTT. This gives the protein CASSFLGGQTDTQYF.